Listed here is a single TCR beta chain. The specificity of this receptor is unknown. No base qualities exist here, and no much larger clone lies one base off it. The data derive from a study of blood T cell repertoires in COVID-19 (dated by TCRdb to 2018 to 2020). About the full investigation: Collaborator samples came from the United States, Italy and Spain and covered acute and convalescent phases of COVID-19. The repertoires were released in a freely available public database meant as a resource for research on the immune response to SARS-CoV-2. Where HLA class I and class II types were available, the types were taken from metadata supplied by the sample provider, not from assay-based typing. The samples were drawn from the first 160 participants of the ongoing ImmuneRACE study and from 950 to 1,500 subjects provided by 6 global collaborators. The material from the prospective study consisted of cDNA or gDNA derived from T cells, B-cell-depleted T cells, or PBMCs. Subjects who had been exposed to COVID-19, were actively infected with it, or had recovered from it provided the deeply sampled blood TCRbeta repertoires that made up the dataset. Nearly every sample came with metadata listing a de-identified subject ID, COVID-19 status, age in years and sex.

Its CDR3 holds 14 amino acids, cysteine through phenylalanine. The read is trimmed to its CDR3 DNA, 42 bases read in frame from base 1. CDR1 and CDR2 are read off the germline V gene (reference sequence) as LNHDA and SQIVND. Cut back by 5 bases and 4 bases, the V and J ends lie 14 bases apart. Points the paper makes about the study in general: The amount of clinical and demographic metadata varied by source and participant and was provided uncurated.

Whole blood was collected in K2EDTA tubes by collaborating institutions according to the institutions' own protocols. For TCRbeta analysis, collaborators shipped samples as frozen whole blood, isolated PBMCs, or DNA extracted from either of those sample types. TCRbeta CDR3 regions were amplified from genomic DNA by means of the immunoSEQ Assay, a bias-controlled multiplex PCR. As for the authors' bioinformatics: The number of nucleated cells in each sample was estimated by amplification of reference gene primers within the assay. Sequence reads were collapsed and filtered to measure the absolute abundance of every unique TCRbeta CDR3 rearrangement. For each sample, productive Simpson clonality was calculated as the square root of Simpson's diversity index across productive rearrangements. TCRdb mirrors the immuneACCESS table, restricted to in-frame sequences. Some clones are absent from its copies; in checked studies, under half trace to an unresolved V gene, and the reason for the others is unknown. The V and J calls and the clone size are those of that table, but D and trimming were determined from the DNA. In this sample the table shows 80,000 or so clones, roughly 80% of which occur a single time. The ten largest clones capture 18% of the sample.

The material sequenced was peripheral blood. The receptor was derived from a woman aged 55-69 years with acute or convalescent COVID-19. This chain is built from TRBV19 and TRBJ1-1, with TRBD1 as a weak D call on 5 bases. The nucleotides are TGTGCCAGTAGTTCGTTGGGGGGGAGCACTGAAGCTTTCTTT. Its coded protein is CASSSLGGSTEAFF.